The 20 T cell receptor beta chains presented below share a single source sample, sequenced in a study of cytomegalovirus exposure and HLA in healthy donors. The primer mix had 60 Vbeta and 13 Jbeta primers. Clones were read by immunoSEQ multiplex PCR, and TCRdb kept only the in-frame ones, dropping some. The sample lists 150,000 to 200,000 clones, 75% to 80% occurring once. What was sequenced was PBMCs. Receptors originate from a man aged 45-60 years in good health and CMV-seropositive.

The J gene is TRBJ1-5, the V gene TRBV7-2; weak D call: TRBD1 (6 bases). This CDR3 is 16 amino acids long. The V end lost 5 bases, the J end lost 0 bases, and 14 bases lay between the germline ends. Germline V CDR1 and CDR2: SGHTA, FQGNSA. The CDR3 nucleotides read TGTGCCAGCAGCACCCCCAGGGGAGATAGCAATCAGCCCCAGCATTTT. It yields the protein CASSTPRGDSNQPQHF.

This chain uses TRBV7-2 with TRBJ2-7; a possible D gene is TRBD1 (6 bases). This CDR3 has 13 amino acids. The ends were cut back, 1 base at V and 8 bases at J, with 12 bases in the middle. The germline V gene encodes CDR1 SGHTA and CDR2 FQGNSA. The CDR3 region has the DNA TGTGCCAGCAGCTTAGGTACAGGGATGAAGCAGTACGTC. This sequence encodes CASSLGTGMKQYV.

The chain recombines TRBV5-1 with TRBJ1-2; D might be TRBD1 (5 bases). This CDR3 comprises 16 residues. Germline CDR1 and CDR2: SGHRS and YFSETQ. V lost 4 bases, J lost 2 bases, and 18 bases lay in between. The CDR3 spells CASSPDGQYRNYGYTF. In DNA form, the CDR3 reads TGCGCCAGCAGCCCAGACGGACAATACCGAAACTATGGCTACACCTTC.

As concerns this clone: Other DNA sequences of this sample code for an identical CDR3. This chain connects TRBV5-4 to TRBJ1-1; weak D call: TRBD1 (5 bases). The germline V gene encodes CDR1 SGHNT and CDR2 YYREEE (reference sequence). There are 13 residues in the CDR3. Between the trimmed V and J ends, which lost 4 bases and 5 bases, there was a span of 12 bases. CDR3 sequence: CASSRLQDTEAFF. CDR3 nucleotides: TGTGCCAGCAGCCGGCTACAGGATACTGAAGCTTTCTTT.

This clone was found a few times. The chain employs TRBV30 and TRBJ2-5; TRBD2 matches 11 bases. From germline, CDR1 is GTSNPN and CDR2 SVGIG (reference sequence). This CDR3 spans 16 amino acids. With 2 bases clipped from V and 5 bases from J, the junction kept 10 bases outside the gene matches. In DNA, the CDR3 is TGTGCCTGGAGTCCCCCTAGCGGGGGGCCTCGGGAGACCCAGTACTTC. It is translated as CAWSPPSGGPRETQYF.

The chain recombines TRBV9 with TRBJ1-5; D may be TRBD1 (5 bases). CDR3 size: 12 residues. CDR1 SGDLS and CDR2 YYNGEE come from the germline V gene. V lost 7 bases, J lost 7 bases, and 12 bases lay in between. Here the CDR3 DNA reads TGTGCCAGCGGGGGAGGGGACCAGCCCCAGCATTTT. It yields the protein CASGGGDQPQHF.

This clone was observed a few times. This chain joins TRBV6-5 and TRBJ1-1; D possibly corresponds to TRBD1 (5 bases). V was clipped by 4 bases and J by 1 base, with 10 bases between them. CDR1 and CDR2 from the germline V gene are MNHEY and SVGAGI. The CDR3 sequence is 14 residues long. CDR3 sequence (DNA): TGTGCCAGCAGTTTCCGGACAACGAACACTGAAGCTTTCTTT. Amino acids: CASSFRTTNTEAFF.

The V call is TRBV4-3, the J call TRBJ2-5, with TRBD1 matching 9 bases. From germline, CDR1 is LGHNA and CDR2 YSLEER. V was pared by 0 bases and J by 4 bases, with 6 bases of the junction left unmatched. The CDR3 spans 16 residues. CDR3 sequence reads: CASSQDRTGAGETQYF. The CDR3 DNA is TGCGCCAGCAGCCAAGATCGGACAGGGGCGGGAGAGACCCAGTACTTC.

The chain couples TRBV29-1 to TRBJ2-3, with 7 bases fitting TRBD1. J gave up 5 bases and V 8 bases, and 16 bases lay outside the gene matches. Germline CDR1 reads SQVTM; CDR2 reads ANQGSEA. CDR3 length: 15 amino acids. This chain's CDR3 is CSPNAPGQIQDTQYF. In DNA, the CDR3 is TGCAGCCCAAACGCCCCGGGACAGATTCAAGATACGCAGTATTTT.

The rearrangement uses TRBV27 and TRBJ1-5; 10 nucleotides align to TRBD1. The germline V gene encodes CDR1 MNHEY and CDR2 SMNVEV (reference sequence). The CDR3 has 17 residues. V dropped 7 bases and J dropped 2; count of bases not matched to a gene: 11. The CDR3 reads CASMGTGVGIGNQPQHF. The DNA for the CDR3 is TGTGCCAGCATGGGGACAGGGGTGGGGATTGGCAATCAGCCCCAGCATTTT.

This chain links TRBV11-2 with TRBJ2-5; TRBD2 agrees at 10 bases. Germline trimming cut 5 bases from V and 5 bases from J; bases unmatched to any gene: 11. The CDR3 length is 16 residues. Per germline, CDR1 SGHAT and CDR2 FQNNGV. CDR3 sequence (DNA): TGTGCCAGCAGCCCCCCCACTAGCGGGGTCCGGGAGACCCAGTACTTC. Its protein is CASSPPTSGVRETQYF. The full variable domain, completed using reference TRBV11-2 and TRBJ2-5, is EAGVAQSPRYKIIEKRQSVAFWCNPISGHATLYWYQQILGQGPKLLIQFQNNGVVDDSQLPKDRFSAERLKGVDSTLKIQPAKLEDSAVYLCASSPPTSGVRETQYFGPGTRLLVL.

This CDR3 reads CASQGGGTYSPLHF. As DNA, the CDR3 is TGTGCCAGCCAAGGCGGGGGGACCTATTCACCCCTCCACTTT. This chain joins TRBV7-2 and TRBJ1-6; possible D gene TRBD1, 5 bases. Per germline, CDR1 SGHTA and CDR2 FQGNSA. CDR3 length: 14 residues. With 8 bases removed from V and 8 bases from J, the gap between germline ends came to 16 bases. Together with reference TRBV7-2 and TRBJ1-6, the CDR3 gives the full variable domain: GAGVSQSPSNKVTEKGKDVELRCDPISGHTALYWYRQSLGQGLEFLIYFQGNSAPDKSGLPSDRFSAERTGGSVSTLTIQRTQQEDSAVYLCASQGGGTYSPLHFGNGTRLTVT.

The rearrangement uses TRBV10-2 and TRBJ2-3, with a tentative D call TRBD1 (5 bases). The CDR3 covers 12 residues. The V and J ends lost 8 bases and 4 bases respectively, with 10 bases between them. The germline gives CDR1 WSHSY, CDR2 SAAADI. The CDR3 bases are TGCGCCAGCGGGGCAGCCTCAGATACGCAGTATTTT. Amino acid sequence: CASGAASDTQYF.

The chain joins TRBV5-4 to TRBJ2-5; 8 bases line up with TRBD2. Germline V gene lookup returns CDR1 SGHNT and CDR2 YYREEE (reference sequence). The CDR3 covers 13 residues. V was clipped by 3 bases and J by 4 bases; unmatched bases: 2. DNA of the CDR3: TGTGCCAGCAGCTGGCGGGGGGCAGAGACCCAGTACTTC. Its translation is CASSWRGAETQYF.

This sequence joins TRBV18 and TRBJ2-5; 15 bases agree with TRBD2. Germline-derived CDR1 and CDR2 are KGHSH and LQKENI. There are 17 residues in the CDR3. V trimming: 3 bases; J trimming: 2 bases; junction bases outside the gene matches: 4. Written as DNA, the CDR3 is TGTGCCAGCTCACCGGCGGGACTAGCGGGGGGACAAGAGACCCAGTACTTC. This gives the protein CASSPAGLAGGQETQYF.

This chain joins TRBV5-6 and TRBJ2-3; D gene uncertain. From germline, CDR1 is SGHDT and CDR2 YYEEEE. The CDR3 is 15 amino acids. V was shortened by 6 bases and J by 2 bases, with 16 bases between the two germline ends. The CDR3 nucleotides are TGTGCCAGCAACCAGAGGCTCGCAATCACAGATACGCAGTATTTT. This translates into CASNQRLAITDTQYF.

The chain is built from TRBV28 and TRBJ2-7, with a possible D match to TRBD1 (5 bases). The CDR3 is 14 residues long. Germline loops: CDR1 MDHEN, CDR2 SYDVKM. V was trimmed by 2 bases and J by 2 bases, leaving 10 bases between them. CDR3 bases: TGTGCCAGCAGTTTACAGGACAAGCCCTACGAGCAGTACTTC. It encodes CASSLQDKPYEQYF.

The rearrangement uses TRBV6-1 and TRBJ2-7, with 11 positions matching TRBD1. This CDR3 comprises 14 residues. Germline values: CDR1 MNHNS, CDR2 SASEGT. V dropped 4 bases and J dropped 3; count of bases not matched to a gene: 2. Here the CDR3 DNA reads TGTGCCAGCAGTGCCGGGACAGGGGGCTACGAGCAGTACTTC. Residues: CASSAGTGGYEQYF.

The chain links TRBV14 to TRBJ2-7; no firm D call. The CDR3 totals 13 residues. Trimming took off 1 base at V and 6 bases at J, with 10 bases between the two ends. Germline V gene lookup returns CDR1 SGHDN and CDR2 FVKESK. The CDR3 nucleotides are TGTGCCAGCAGCCAAGCTGGCGGTCGCGAGCAGTACTTC. This gives the protein CASSQAGGREQYF. The whole variable domain, remainder taken from reference TRBV14 and TRBJ2-7, is EAGVTQFPSHSVIEKGQTVTLRCDPISGHDNLYWYRRVMGKEIKFLLHFVKESKQDESGMPNNRFLAERTGGTYSTLKVQPAELEDSGVYFCASSQAGGREQYFGPGTRLTVT.

The V gene is TRBV7-9, the J gene TRBJ2-5, with 10 bases matching TRBD2. CDR3 length equals 16 residues. After removal of 5 bases from V and 0 bases from J, the junction contained 6 bases not matched to a gene. Germline V lookup: CDR1 SEHNR, CDR2 FQNEAQ (reference sequence). The CDR3 DNA follows: TGTGCCAGCAGCGGGGGGACTAGCGAACACCAAGAGACCCAGTACTTC. This gives the protein CASSGGTSEHQETQYF.